This T cell receptor beta chain originates from a study of molecular identifiers for immune sequencing clone quantification. CDR3 size: 15 residues. Germline V gene lookup returns CDR1 MNHEY and CDR2 SMNVEV (reference sequence). This clonotype was found a few times. The junction shows a germline mismatch at one end, possibly a read error. As CD8+CD4-CCR7+CD45RA+ cells, naive CD8 T cells were sorted. Methods described previously, with TCR primers listed, were used for bulk TCR libraries. TCRdb passed the PCR reads through MiXCR, listing each CDR3 protein once. The sample has approximately 550,000 distinct CDR3 sequences, under 30% seen once; the top ten hold around 0.76%.

What was sequenced was naive CD8+ T cells from blood, with Jurkat cell RNA spiked in. This sample's subset: FACS-sorted CD8+CD4-CCR7+CD45RA+ naive T cells. This clonotype was sampled from a human donor in good health. Some libraries in this study had Jurkat cell RNA spiked in. V and J are TRBV27 and TRBJ2-4; D may be TRBD1 (6 bases). The CDR3 spells CAGSLNWGLGNIQYF. CDR3 coding DNA: TGTGCCGGCAGTTTAAATTGGGGGCTGGGAAACATTCAGTACTTC.